A single sample is the source of the 12 T cell receptor beta chains below, sequenced in a study of T cells in Graves' hyperthyroidism and ophthalmopathy. Amplified TCR beta CDR3 regions came from RNA transcripts. The HTBI set primed first-round TCR CDR3 RT-PCR. TCRdb reanalysed the multiplex PCR reads using MiXCR and keeps one entry per CDR3 protein. Among some 340,000 distinct CDR3 sequences listed, roughly an eighth were seen once. Sequenced: blood. These receptors all stem from a middle-aged woman with Graves' ophthalmopathy.

In this sample, this clonotype turned up once. The rearrangement joins TRBV12-3 or TRBV12-4 to TRBJ2-5; possibly TRBD1 for D (5 bases). Trimming shortened V by 3 bases and J by 4 bases, and 9 bases separated the two germline ends. The CDR3 has 13 residues. Here the CDR3 reads CASSFGRAETQYF. The CDR3, as DNA: TGTGCCAGCAGTTTCGGCAGGGCAGAGACCCAGTACTTC.

This clonotype was detected a few times. V gene TRBV5-1 combines with J gene TRBJ1-6, with D maybe TRBD1 (6 bases). The CDR3 has 17 residues. Deletions cut 0 bases from V and 7 bases from J, with 17 bases between. Germline loops: CDR1 SGHRS, CDR2 YFSETQ. CDR3 nucleotide sequence: TGCGCCAGCAGCTTGGAGATCGGATTGGGGGGCAATTCACCCCTCCACTTT. This translates into CASSLEIGLGGNSPLHF.

There are a few counts of this clonotype. This chain connects TRBV4-2 to TRBJ2-2; 9 bases line up with TRBD2. The CDR3 spans 16 residues. The V segment lost 1 base and the J segment 7 bases; nucleotides outside the gene matches: 7. Germline CDR1 LGHNA, CDR2 YNFKEQ. The CDR3 sequence is CASSQVQAGGNGELFF. CDR3 in DNA: TGTGCCAGCAGCCAAGTTCAAGCGGGAGGTAACGGGGAGCTGTTTTTT.

This clonotype has ten or more counts. The gene calls are TRBV12-3 or TRBV12-4 and TRBJ2-1; 7 bases fit TRBD2. After removal of 7 bases from V and 6 bases from J, the junction contained 9 bases not matched to a gene. The CDR3 has 14 residues. CDR3 DNA sequence: TGTGCCAGCACCTCTTCGGGACTACTCAATGAGCAGTTCTTC. This translates into CASTSSGLLNEQFF.

There are many counts of this clonotype. The chain couples TRBV9 to TRBJ2-7; 8 bases line up with TRBD2. The CDR3 sequence is 17 residues long. Germline V gene data show CDR1 as SGDLS and CDR2 as YYNGEE. The V gene end was trimmed by 0 bases and the J gene end by 2 bases; junction bases not matched to a gene: 10. CDR3 sequence: CASSVGLASGTPYEQYF. For the CDR3, the DNA is TGTGCCAGCAGCGTAGGACTAGCGAGTGGAACCCCCTACGAGCAGTACTTC.

Only a few counts were recorded for this clonotype. This chain connects TRBV20-1 to TRBJ1-1; a possible D gene is TRBD1 (5 bases). This CDR3 spans 15 amino acids. Germline CDR1 reads DFQATT; CDR2 reads SNEGSKA (reference sequence). V was shortened by 0 bases and J by 8 bases, with 19 bases between the two germline ends. For the CDR3, the DNA is TGCAGTGCTAGAGACCCCAACCCAGGGACCCTAGAAGCTTTCTTT. Translation gives CSARDPNPGTLEAFF.

This clonotype was seen a handful of times. J is TRBJ1-3 and V is TRBV7-9, with D hard to call. Germline V lookup: CDR1 SEHNR, CDR2 FQNEAQ (reference sequence). Trimming removed 0 bases at V and 6 bases at J, with 9 bases between. The CDR3 length is 14 residues. The CDR3 loop is CASSLAGPKNTIYF. CDR3 in DNA: TGTGCCAGCAGCTTAGCCGGACCCAAAAACACCATATATTTT.

This clonotype was seen a handful of times. The gene calls are TRBV18 and TRBJ1-4; 10 nucleotides line up with TRBD1. V dropped 3 bases and J dropped 1; count of bases not matched to a gene: 2. Germline loops: CDR1 KGHSH, CDR2 LQKENI. The CDR3 spans 16 residues. CDR3 nucleotide sequence: TGTGCCAGCTCACCGGGACAGGGGTTAACTAATGAAAAACTGTTTTTT. Encoded protein: CASSPGQGLTNEKLFF. The whole variable domain, filled in from reference TRBV18 and TRBJ1-4, reads NAGVMQNPRHLVRRRGQEARLRCSPMKGHSHVYWYRQLPEEGLKFMVYLQKENIIDESGMPKERFSAEFPKEGPSILRIQQVVRGDSAAYFCASSPGQGLTNEKLFFGSGTQLSVL.

This clonotype has at least ten counts. The chain couples TRBV7-9 to TRBJ2-2; unclear D gene. With 4 bases removed from V and 5 bases from J, the gap between germline ends came to 17 bases. The CDR3 runs 16 residues. CDR1 and CDR2 (germline): SEHNR, FQNEAQ (reference sequence). DNA for the CDR3: TGTGCCAGCAGCTCACCTGGGCAGTGGTTGACCGGGGAGCTGTTTTTT. This translates into CASSSPGQWLTGELFF.

This clonotype was seen ten or more times. The rearrangement joins TRBV6-2 or TRBV6-3 to TRBJ2-1, with 10 bases matching TRBD2. With V trimmed by 5 bases and J by 12 bases, 13 bases remained unmatched. This CDR3 has 15 amino acids. Germline V gives CDR1 MNHEY, CDR2 SVGEGT. The CDR3 coding sequence is TGTGCCAGCAGTCCCCCCCGAAGCGGGAGGGCCCGGCAGTTCTTC. Translation gives CASSPPRSGRARQFF.

Ten or more counts support this clonotype. V gene TRBV12-3 or TRBV12-4 combines with J gene TRBJ1-5, with TRBD1 matching 8 bases. CDR3 length: 14 amino acids. Trimming took 6 bases from V and 6 from J; bases not matched to a gene: 7. The CDR3 DNA reads TGTGCCAGCAGGGACGGACAGGGAGGTCAGCCCCAGCATTTT. Residues: CASRDGQGGQPQHF.

This clonotype was counted at least ten times. CDR3 nucleotides: TGTGCCCTCAGTACGACAGGGAACACTGAAGCTTTCTTT. Translation gives CALSTTGNTEAFF. This chain links TRBV28 with TRBJ1-1; D is possibly TRBD1 (6 bases). Germline V gene lookup returns CDR1 MDHEN and CDR2 SYDVKM. The V end was cut by 11 bases, the J end by 1 base, with 14 bases between. The CDR3 has 13 residues.